Each of the 22 T cell receptor beta chains below was sequenced from the same sample in a study of shared clonotypes between healthy human individuals (dated by TCRdb to the early 2020s). Library generation was performed with the immunoSEQ multiplex PCR assay. TCRdb holds this immuneACCESS table with in-frame rearrangements only. Some clones are missing; in checked studies, unresolved V genes explain under half, and the rest has no known cause. This sample has around 2,000,000 clones in its table, and roughly 94% of those were observed once. 0.13% of the sample rests with the top ten. The sequenced material came from naive CD4+ T cells sorted from blood. This specimen's cell subset or site label, interpreted: CD45RA+ positively selected. These receptors were collected from a man between 18 and 35 years old in good health.

The chain joins TRBV2 to TRBJ2-1; 12 bases map to TRBD2. The CDR3 contains 12 residues. The V gene's germline CDR1 is SNHLY and CDR2 FYNNEI. Germline trimming cut 7 bases from V and 13 bases from J; bases unmatched to any gene: 5. CDR3: CASTASGGAQFF. The CDR3 DNA sequence: TGTGCCAGCACGGCTAGCGGGGGGGCCCAGTTCTTC.

With regard to this clone: A junction boundary mismatches the germline segment, possibly from a read error. CDR3 nucleotide sequence: TGTGCTAGCAGCTTCGGAGCGGGAAGGGAGCAGTACTTC. Translated, it gives CASSFGAGREQYF. This rearrangement joins TRBV7-7 to TRBJ2-7, with 7 bases matching TRBD2. The CDR3 extends over 13 amino acids. Germline CDR1 is SSHAT and CDR2 is FNYEAQ (reference sequence).

This clone appeared a single time. The rearrangement joins TRBV10-3 to TRBJ2-3, with a tentative D call TRBD2 (5 bases). Germline values: CDR1 ENHRY, CDR2 SYGVKD. V was clipped by 6 bases and J by 5 bases, with 18 bases between them. The CDR3 spans 15 residues. The CDR3 DNA sequence: TGTGCCATCAGCTCCTTGGCGGACGGAGGAGATACGCAGTATTTT. Translating gives CAISSLADGGDTQYF.

The rearrangement joins TRBV5-4 to TRBJ2-1, with D uncertain. Looked up from germline, CDR1 is SGHNT and CDR2 is YYREEE (reference sequence). V gave up 4 bases and J gave up 5 bases, with 16 bases separating them. The CDR3 contains 15 residues. As DNA, the CDR3 is TGTGCCAGCAGCGCCCCCCCGGGCCAAAACAATGAGCAGTTCTTC. It translates to CASSAPPGQNNEQFF.

This chain connects TRBV5-1 to TRBJ2-7; TRBD1 might be the D (7 bases). CDR3 size: 15 residues. Germline V lookup: CDR1 SGHRS, CDR2 YFSETQ. V lost 0 bases to trimming and J lost 4 bases, with 14 bases between them. The CDR3 loop reads CASSLGGGAGYEQYF. CDR3 nucleotide sequence: TGCGCCAGCAGCTTGGGAGGGGGCGCGGGGTACGAGCAGTACTTC.

This sequence joins TRBV5-1 and TRBJ2-5; 8 nucleotides agree with TRBD1. CDR1 and CDR2 from the germline V gene are SGHRS and YFSETQ. This CDR3 has 15 residues. V shed 4 bases and J 4 bases; nucleotides not matched to a gene: 9. The CDR3, as DNA: TGCGCCAGCAGCGGGGGACAGGTTCTTGGAGAGACCCAGTACTTC. Its protein is CASSGGQVLGETQYF.

The rearrangement links TRBV13 to TRBJ2-7; TRBD1 is a possible D gene (6 bases). Germline V gene sequence: CDR1 PRHDT, CDR2 FYEKMQ (reference sequence). The V and J ends lost 5 bases and 3 bases respectively, with 17 bases between them. The CDR3 runs 15 residues. CDR3 in DNA: TGTGCCAGCAGCCGGATGTCACAGGGCGGCTACGAGCAGTACTTC. This codes for CASSRMSQGGYEQYF.

About this clone: Different DNA sequences within this sample yield the same CDR3. The rearrangement links TRBV19 to TRBJ2-7; possible D gene TRBD2, 5 bases. Trimming removed 2 bases from V and 2 bases from J, with 10 bases in between. This CDR3 has 14 amino acids. Germline CDR1 and CDR2: LNHDA and SQIVND (reference sequence). CDR3 DNA sequence: TGTGCCAGTAGTATATCGAGCGGACCCTACGAGCAGTACTTC. It translates to CASSISSGPYEQYF.

This clone was counted a single time. This sequence joins TRBV2 and TRBJ1-4; D is possibly TRBD1 (6 bases). Germline V gene sequence: CDR1 SNHLY, CDR2 FYNNEI. CDR3 size: 15 residues. Trimming took off 7 bases at V and 1 base at J, with 13 bases between the two ends. The CDR3 DNA reads TGTGCCAGCACAGGGGTGGTTGTAACTAATGAAAAACTGTTTTTT. As protein: CASTGVVVTNEKLFF. The full variable domain, completed using reference TRBV2 and TRBJ1-4, is EPEVTQTPSHQVTQMGQEVILRCVPISNHLYFYWYRQILGQKVEFLVSFYNNEISEKSEIFDDQFSVERPDGSNFTLKIRSTKLEDSAMYFCASTGVVVTNEKLFFGSGTQLSVL.

This chain connects TRBV10-3 to TRBJ2-2; the D is unclear. CDR1 is ENHRY and CDR2 is SYGVKD in the germline V gene. CDR3 length: 16 residues. The V gene lost 1 base and the J gene lost 1 base, with 10 bases spanning the gap. As DNA, the CDR3 is TGTGCCATCAGTGAGTTCGAGTTGCGGAACACCGGGGAGCTGTTTTTT. Translated: CAISEFELRNTGELFF.

The chain recombines TRBV19 with TRBJ1-2; D remains ambiguous. V shed 1 base and J shed 4 bases, with 10 bases lying between them. The CDR3 covers 14 residues. Germline CDR1 LNHDA, CDR2 SQIVND (reference sequence). CDR3 nucleotides: TGTGCCAGTAGTATAGGGCCGGGGAGCTATGGCTACACCTTC. This sequence encodes CASSIGPGSYGYTF.

The J gene is TRBJ2-5, the V gene TRBV5-4, with D perhaps TRBD2 (5 bases). The CDR3 contains 14 residues. Trimming took 4 bases from V and 2 from J, leaving 12 bases between them. Per the germline V gene, CDR1 is SGHNT and CDR2 is YYREEE (reference sequence). CDR3 loop: CASSTTKLQETQYF. Here the CDR3 DNA reads TGTGCCAGCAGCACGACTAAACTTCAAGAGACCCAGTACTTC. Full variable domain (remainder filled in from reference TRBV5-4 and TRBJ2-5): ETGVTQSPTHLIKTRGQQVTLRCSSQSGHNTVSWYQQALGQGPQFIFQYYREEENGRGNFPPRFSGLQFPNYSSELNVNALELDDSALYLCASSTTKLQETQYFGPGTRLLVL.

The chain carries TRBV5-1 and TRBJ2-1; D is undetermined. CDR1 is SGHRS and CDR2 is YFSETQ in the germline V gene. Trimming removed 4 bases from V and 6 bases from J, with 17 bases in between. The CDR3 has 15 amino acids. The CDR3 reads CASSHAPPGLNEQFF. The DNA of the CDR3 is TGCGCCAGCAGCCATGCTCCCCCCGGTCTCAATGAGCAGTTCTTC.

This clone has a single count. The chain joins TRBV5-1 to TRBJ2-7, with D perhaps given as TRBD1 or TRBD2 (5 bases each). In germline, CDR1 is SGHRS, CDR2 YFSETQ. With 4 bases removed from V and 2 bases from J, the gap between germline ends came to 16 bases. CDR3 length equals 15 residues. CDR3 coding DNA: TGCGCCAGCAGCCCGGGACCCCTAGCTGCCTACGAGCAGTACTTC. The encoded protein is CASSPGPLAAYEQYF.

The rearrangement uses TRBV5-8 and TRBJ1-5; 7 bases match TRBD1. The ends lost 3 bases at V and 5 bases at J; junction bases unmatched: 5. Germline V CDR1 and CDR2: SGHTS, YDEGEE. CDR3 length: 14 amino acids. CDR3 protein: CASSYTGAYQPQHF. Written as DNA, the CDR3 is TGTGCCAGCAGCTACACAGGGGCCTATCAGCCCCAGCATTTT.

The CDR3 nucleotides read TGTGCCAGCAGCTTAGGGGGGGAGCTCGGCGAGCAGTACTTC. Protein product: CASSLGGELGEQYF. The V call is TRBV7-2, the J call TRBJ2-7; D is perhaps TRBD2 (6 bases). Germline CDR1 SGHTA, CDR2 FQGNSA. Trimming took 1 base from V and 6 from J, leaving 13 bases between them. The CDR3 spans 14 residues.

The chain combines TRBV6-5 with TRBJ2-7, with TRBD2 identical over 7 bases. CDR1 is MNHEY and CDR2 is SVGAGI in the germline V gene. Trimming at V came to 1 base and at J to 4 bases, leaving 7 bases not matched to a gene. CDR3 size: 15 residues. The CDR3 DNA follows: TGTGCCAGCAGTTACTGGGCGGGAGTCTCGTACGAGCAGTACTTC. Amino acids: CASSYWAGVSYEQYF.

The rearrangement joins TRBV11-2 to TRBJ2-5; 7 bases line up with TRBD1. Germline CDR1 and CDR2: SGHAT and FQNNGV. This CDR3 has 15 amino acids. Unmatched junction bases numbered 8, after V lost 3 bases and J lost 4 bases. The CDR3 here is CASSFAQGWGETQYF. CDR3 DNA: TGTGCCAGCAGCTTTGCACAGGGGTGGGGAGAGACCCAGTACTTC.

In this sample, this clone turned up once. One base away lies a much larger clone, so this may be a sequencing read error. Distinct nucleotide sequences in the sample also encode this CDR3. The chain links TRBV5-6 to TRBJ1-1; TRBD1 matches 7 bases. The CDR3 has 14 amino acids. The V gene end was trimmed by 3 bases and the J gene end by 1 base; junction bases not matched to a gene: 3. The germline V gene has CDR1 SGHDT and CDR2 YYEEEE. CDR3 nucleotides: TGTGCCAGCAGCTCCGGGACAGCGAACACTGAAGCTTTCTTT. It translates to CASSSGTANTEAFF.

The rearrangement joins TRBV5-1 to TRBJ1-3; D unresolved. The V and J ends lost 0 bases and 4 bases respectively, with 11 bases between them. The CDR3 is 15 residues long. The germline CDR1 and CDR2 sequences are SGHRS and YFSETQ. CDR3 loop: CASSLGPSLGNTIYF. CDR3 bases: TGCGCCAGCAGCTTGGGGCCTTCACTCGGAAACACCATATATTTT.

The sample holds a few counts of this clone. CDR3 bases: TGTGCCAGCAGTGGTCCCGGGACAGGGAATAATTCACCCCTCCACTTT. Its protein product is CASSGPGTGNNSPLHF. The chain uses TRBV28 and TRBJ1-6, with TRBD1 matching over 9 bases. V gave up 5 bases and J gave up 5 bases; unmatched junction bases: 7. Per the germline V gene, CDR1 is MDHEN and CDR2 is SYDVKM. This CDR3 comprises 16 residues.

As for this clone: Different DNA sequences within this sample yield the same CDR3. The V and J genes are TRBV5-1 and TRBJ2-1, with a possible D match to TRBD2 (5 bases). Germline loops: CDR1 SGHRS, CDR2 YFSETQ. The ends were cut back, 4 bases at V and 3 bases at J, with 8 bases in the middle. The CDR3 is 13 residues long. CDR3 sequence reads: CASSLRDYNEQFF. As DNA, the CDR3 is TGCGCCAGCAGCCTCCGGGACTACAATGAGCAGTTCTTC.